The clone carrying this T cell receptor beta chain was recorded at least ten times. The record originates from a study of T-cell reconstitution after alpha-beta-depleted transplantation in children. Unique molecular identifiers featured in how the TCRbeta library was prepared. TCRdb called the PCR reads again in MiXCR, with one record for every CDR3 protein. The data show 100,000 or so distinct CDR3 sequences, approximately 8% seen once. Germline CDR1 reads SGHTA; CDR2 reads FQGNSA. Between the trimmed V and J ends, which lost 1 base and 6 bases, there was a span of 13 bases. The CDR3 has 16 amino acids.

Sample: PBMCs, taken before TCRalphabeta/CD19-depleted stem cell transplant. V gene TRBV7-2 combines with J gene TRBJ1-6, with D possibly matching TRBD1 (6 bases). The TCR sequence derives from a boy aged 2 to 9 with acute lymphoblastic leukemia, due to receive a stem cell transplant. CDR3 sequence reads: CASSLVGGPGNSPLHF. DNA of the CDR3: TGTGCCAGCAGCTTAGTAGGGGGGCCAGGTAATTCACCCCTCCACTTT.